The clone carrying this T cell receptor (beta chain) was seen a handful of times. What it binds is not known. Tregs were sorted as CD4+CD25+CD127-/low cells. General observations from the study: Tumor memory CD4+ T cell TCR gene usage clustered with blood and lymph node memory CD4+ cells and lymph node naive CD4+ cells. Tumor Tregs overlapped most with tumor, then blood, naive CD4+ cells.

Constant-region reverse primers amplified full-length variable regions, followed by semi-nested Nested Universal Primer A PCR. Each CDR3 protein is one row after TCRdb ran MiXCR on the 5' RACE reads. The sample shows approximately 50,000 distinct CDR3 sequences, less than 25% of them seen only once. The CDR3 runs to 17 residues. Germline V gene data show CDR1 as SGHTA and CDR2 as FQGNSA. V shed 5 bases, J shed 7 bases, and the junction held 14 bases outside the gene matches. This receptor was obtained from a female donor with breast cancer. The sequencing input was tumor-infiltrating Tregs sorted from the breast tumor. This rearrangement joins TRBV7-2 to TRBJ2-2, with 9 bases identical to TRBD1. CDR3 sequence reads: CASSPDPNRGRGGELFF. DNA for the CDR3: TGTGCCAGCAGCCCCGACCCGAACAGGGGGCGAGGCGGGGAGCTGTTTTTT.